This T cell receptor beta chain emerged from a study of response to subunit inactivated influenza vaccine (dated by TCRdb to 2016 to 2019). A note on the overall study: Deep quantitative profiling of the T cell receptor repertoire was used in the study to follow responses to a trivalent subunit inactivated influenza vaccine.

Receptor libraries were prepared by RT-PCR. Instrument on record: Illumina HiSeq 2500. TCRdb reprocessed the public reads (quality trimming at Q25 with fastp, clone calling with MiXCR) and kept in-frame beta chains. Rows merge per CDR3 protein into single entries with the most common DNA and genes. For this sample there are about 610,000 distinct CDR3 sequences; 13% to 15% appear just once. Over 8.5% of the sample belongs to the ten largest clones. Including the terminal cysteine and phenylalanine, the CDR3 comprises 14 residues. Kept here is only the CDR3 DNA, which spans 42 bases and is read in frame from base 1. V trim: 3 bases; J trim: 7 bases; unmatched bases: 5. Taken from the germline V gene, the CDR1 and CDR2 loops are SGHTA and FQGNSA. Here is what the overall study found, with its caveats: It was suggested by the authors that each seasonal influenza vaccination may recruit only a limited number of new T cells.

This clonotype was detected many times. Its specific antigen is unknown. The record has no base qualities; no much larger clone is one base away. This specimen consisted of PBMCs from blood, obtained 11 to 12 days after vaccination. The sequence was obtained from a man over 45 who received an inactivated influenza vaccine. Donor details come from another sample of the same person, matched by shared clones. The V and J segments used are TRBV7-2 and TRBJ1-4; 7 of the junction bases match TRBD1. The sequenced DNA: TGTGCCAGCAGCTTGACAGGGACGGTTGAAAAACTGTTTTTT. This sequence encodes CASSLTGTVEKLFF.